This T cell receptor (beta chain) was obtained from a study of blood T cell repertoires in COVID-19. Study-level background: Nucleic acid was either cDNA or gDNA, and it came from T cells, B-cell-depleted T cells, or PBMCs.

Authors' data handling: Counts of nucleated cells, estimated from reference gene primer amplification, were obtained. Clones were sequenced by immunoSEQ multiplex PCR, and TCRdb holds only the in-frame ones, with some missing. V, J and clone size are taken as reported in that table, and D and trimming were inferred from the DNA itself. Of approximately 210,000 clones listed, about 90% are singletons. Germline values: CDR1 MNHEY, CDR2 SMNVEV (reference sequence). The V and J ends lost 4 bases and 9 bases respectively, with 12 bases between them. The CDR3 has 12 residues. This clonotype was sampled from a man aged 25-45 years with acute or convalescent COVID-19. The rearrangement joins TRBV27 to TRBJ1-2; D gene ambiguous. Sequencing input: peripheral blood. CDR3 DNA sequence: TGTGCCAGCAGTTCAACTAGGATCAGCTACACCTTC. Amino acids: CASSSTRISYTF.